The rows below give T cell receptor beta chains drawn from one sample of a study of T cell responses to AZD1222 COVID-19 vaccine. Measured with immunoSEQ multiplex PCR; TCRdb has only the in-frame clones, and not every one. The data show about 180,000 clones, roughly 90% seen once. Sequences were derived from peripheral blood, sampled on day 0 of AZD1222 vaccination. All receptors come from an adult in good health. Each CDR3 is given with its conserved first and last residue. The D gene is left open where the match is weak. Rows give clone size only sometimes, using once, few, many, or a class for an expanded clone.

TGTGCCAGCGGGTCCAGCCCAGTCGATGAGCAGTTCTTC CASGSSPVDEQFF NA TRBV2 NA TRBJ2-1
TGTGCCAGCAGTCCCCCGGGGACAGGACGCACTGAAGCTTTCTTT CASSPPGTGRTEAFF TRBD1 TRBV7-9 NA TRBJ1-1
TGCAGCGTTGAAGATCTGCCGGCCGACAATGAGCAGTTCTTC CSVEDLPADNEQFF NA TRBV29-1 NA TRBJ2-1
TGTGCCAGCAGTTCAGGACTTTCACCCCTCCACTTT CASSSGLSPLHF NA TRBV27 NA TRBJ1-6
TGTGCCAGTAGTATAGATCTGCGGGGGCGGTATGGCTACACCTTC CASSIDLRGRYGYTF NA TRBV19 NA TRBJ1-2
TGTGCCAGCATGAGGACTAGCGGCTCCTACGAGCAGTACTTC CASMRTSGSYEQYF TRBD2 TRBV2 NA TRBJ2-7
TGTGCCAGCAGCTCTGTAGGTCCGAGCTCCTATAATTCACCCCTCCACTTT CASSSVGPSSYNSPLHF NA TRBV11-2 NA TRBJ1-6
TGTGCCAGCAGCCCACACGGTTCCGAGTACGAGCAGTACTTC CASSPHGSEYEQYF NA TRBV7-7 once TRBJ2-7
TGTGCCAGCAGCCAAGATCCCCAGGGACGGTCGTACGAGCAGTACTTC CASSQDPQGRSYEQYF NA TRBV4-2 NA TRBJ2-7
TGTGCCAGCAGCTTCTATTACGAGCAGTACTTC CASSFYYEQYF NA TRBV7-2 NA TRBJ2-7
TGTGCCAGCTCACCTCGGGGCGGACAGGGAACCTACGAGCAGTACTTC CASSPRGGQGTYEQYF TRBD1 TRBV18 NA TRBJ2-7
TGCAGCGTTGAGCCCCGAAGACAGGGAGGGACCTACGAGCAGTACTTC CSVEPRRQGGTYEQYF NA TRBV29-1 once TRBJ2-7
TGCGCCAGCAGCCGGACAGGCGTGAACACTGAAGCTTTCTTT CASSRTGVNTEAFF TRBD1 TRBV4-1 NA TRBJ1-1
TGTGCCAGCAGCGTAGGGGGGGGCGTAGGCACTGAAGCTTTCTTT CASSVGGGVGTEAFF NA TRBV9 NA TRBJ1-1
TGTGCCTGGAGGGGTGCGTACACTGAAGCTTTCTTT CAWRGAYTEAFF NA TRBV30 NA TRBJ1-1
TGTGCCAGCAGGCCTAAGTTGGGACGCCTCTCCCCTAACTATGGCTACACCTTC CASRPKLGRLSPNYGYTF NA TRBV28 NA TRBJ1-2
TGCAGCGTTGAAGGCTCAGGGGGCCAGGGCTACACCTTC CSVEGSGGQGYTF TRBD1 TRBV29-1 NA TRBJ1-2
TGTGCCAGCAGCGGACCTAGACAGACGAGCCTAAGTGAGCAGTACTTC CASSGPRQTSLSEQYF NA TRBV9 NA TRBJ2-7
TGTGCCACCAGCAGAGAAATGTTCGGGGGGGATGAGCAGTTCTTC CATSREMFGGDEQFF TRBD2 TRBV15 NA TRBJ2-1
TGTGCCAGCAGCCCGTCTTTAGCGGGAGCGACAGATACGCAGTATTTT CASSPSLAGATDTQYF TRBD2 TRBV7-3 NA TRBJ2-3
TGCGCCAGCAGCCAAGAGCGGACAGGGCCTGGAAACACCATATATTTT CASSQERTGPGNTIYF TRBD1 TRBV4-1 NA TRBJ1-3
TGCGCCAGCAGCTTGGGGCAGCGTCTAGGCTATGGCTACACCTTC CASSLGQRLGYGYTF NA TRBV5-1 few TRBJ1-2
TGTGCCAGCAGTCCCGAACCCTACGAGCAGTACTTC CASSPEPYEQYF NA TRBV12-3/TRBV12-4 once TRBJ2-7
TGTGCCAGCAGTCCGCGTACCTGGGACAGGAGGAGCTATGGCTACACCTTC CASSPRTWDRRSYGYTF TRBD1 TRBV27 NA TRBJ1-2
TGTGCCAGCAGTCAACCGGGTCAGGGACTGTACGAGCAGTACTTC CASSQPGQGLYEQYF NA TRBV6-2/TRBV6-3 NA TRBJ2-7
TGTGCCAGCAGTGAATGGGTCGGGGTGAACACTGAAGCTTTCTTT CASSEWVGVNTEAFF NA TRBV25-1 NA TRBJ1-1
TGCGCCAGCAGCCAGGTAGCGAGGAGCTCCTACGAGCAGTACTTC CASSQVARSSYEQYF NA TRBV4-1 NA TRBJ2-7
TGTGCCAGCTCCCTCGGTGGTACCTCTGGAAACACCATATATTTT CASSLGGTSGNTIYF NA TRBV18 NA TRBJ1-3